This TCR beta chain is from a study of T cell clones after liver transplantation. As for the study in general: Tolerant meant at least one year fully off immunosuppression without liver enzymes above twice normal.

Study outcomes and limitations: These preliminary findings come from unstandardized post-transplant sampling times.

This clone was picked up one time. What it binds is unknown. Here immunoSEQ multiplex PCR was the method, and the copy in TCRdb shows in-frame clones only, minus some. The sample contains 65,000 to 70,000 clones, around 93% of which appear only once. The germline CDR1 and CDR2 sequences are SQVTM and ANQGSEA. V lost 7 bases, J lost 7 bases, and 10 bases lay in between. This CDR3 comprises 10 residues. The source of this sequence is a human patient who received a liver transplant. The graft donor may have given rise to some T cells. Specimen: CD4+ T cells from blood, collected roughly 25 months after liver transplant. J is TRBJ2-5 and V is TRBV29-1, with D hard to call. CDR3 DNA sequence: TGCAGCGGCCAGTGGTCGACCCAGTACTTC. Its protein product is CSGQWSTQYF.